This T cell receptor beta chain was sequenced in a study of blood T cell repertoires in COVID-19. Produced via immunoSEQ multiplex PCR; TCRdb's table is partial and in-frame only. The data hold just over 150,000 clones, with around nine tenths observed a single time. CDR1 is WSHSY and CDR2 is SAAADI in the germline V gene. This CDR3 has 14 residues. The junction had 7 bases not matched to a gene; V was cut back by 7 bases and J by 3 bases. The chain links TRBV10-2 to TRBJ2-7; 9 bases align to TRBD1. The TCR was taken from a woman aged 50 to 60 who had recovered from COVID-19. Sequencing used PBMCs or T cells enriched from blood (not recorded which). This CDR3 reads CASTLTGGGYEQYF. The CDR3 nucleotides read TGCGCCAGCACGCTAACAGGGGGCGGCTACGAGCAGTACTTC.